The source of this TCR beta chain is a study of CD8+ T cells in alopecia areata. Study summary: A 6-month period off drug followed tofacitinib, which lasted 6 to 18 months. Points from the study as a whole: Mice showed clearer TCR sharing than patients did, a gap that was possibly HLA-related.

From germline, CDR1 is SGHTA and CDR2 FQGNSA. V dropped 3 bases and J dropped 1; count of bases not matched to a gene: 8. The CDR3 is made up of 18 amino acids. Comment on this clone: Its specificity is not known.

RNA extraction was followed by reverse transcription into cDNA, which acted as the sequencing template. The table came from immunoSEQ multiplex PCR; TCRdb's copy has only in-frame clones and leaves some out. The sample has some 120,000 clones; around three fifths are singletons. V is TRBV7-2 and J is TRBJ2-2; 10 positions agree with TRBD2. The starting material was CD4+ T cells sorted from blood, obtained at week 0. The TCR sequence derives from a human donor with alopecia areata. This chain's CDR3 is CASSLNSGRPLNTGELFF. In DNA form, the CDR3 reads TGTGCCAGCAGCTTGAATAGCGGGAGGCCCCTGAACACCGGGGAGCTGTTTTTT.